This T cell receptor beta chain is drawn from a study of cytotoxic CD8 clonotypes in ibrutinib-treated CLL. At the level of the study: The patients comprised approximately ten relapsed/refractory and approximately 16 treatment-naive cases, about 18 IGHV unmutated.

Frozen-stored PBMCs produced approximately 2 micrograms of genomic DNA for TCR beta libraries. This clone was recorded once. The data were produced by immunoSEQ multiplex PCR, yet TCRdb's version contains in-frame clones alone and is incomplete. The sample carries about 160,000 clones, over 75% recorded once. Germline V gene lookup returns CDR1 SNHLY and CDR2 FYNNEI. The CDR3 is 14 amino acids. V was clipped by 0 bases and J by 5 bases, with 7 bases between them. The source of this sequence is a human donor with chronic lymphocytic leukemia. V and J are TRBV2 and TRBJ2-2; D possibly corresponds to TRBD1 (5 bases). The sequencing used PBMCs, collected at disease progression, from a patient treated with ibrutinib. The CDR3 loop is CASSEAGPTGELFF. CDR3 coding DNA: TGTGCCAGCAGTGAAGCGGGGCCAACCGGGGAGCTGTTTTTT.